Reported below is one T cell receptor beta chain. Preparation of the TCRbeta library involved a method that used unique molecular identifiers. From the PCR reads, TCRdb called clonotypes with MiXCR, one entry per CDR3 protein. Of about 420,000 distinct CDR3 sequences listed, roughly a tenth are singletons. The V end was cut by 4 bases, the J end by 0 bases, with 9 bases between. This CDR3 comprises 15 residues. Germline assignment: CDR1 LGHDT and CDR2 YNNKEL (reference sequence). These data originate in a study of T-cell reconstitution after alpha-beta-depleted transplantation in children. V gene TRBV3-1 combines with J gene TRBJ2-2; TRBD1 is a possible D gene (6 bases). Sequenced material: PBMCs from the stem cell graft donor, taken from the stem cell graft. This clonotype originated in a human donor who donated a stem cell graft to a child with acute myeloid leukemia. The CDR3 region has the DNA TGTGCCAGCAGCCGGGACACCCCGAACACCGGGGAGCTGTTTTTT. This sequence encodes CASSRDTPNTGELFF.